This T cell receptor beta chain was documented in a study of blood T cells in healthy people across ages. Study in general: Template switching retrieved approximately one barcoded beta molecule for each two T cells.

The study's findings and limits: Strong correlation was found linking TCR beta diversity to naive T cell percentage. Diversity was estimated from one million T cells, and these estimates were considered underestimates. No one knew whether donors had CMV, which possibly confounded expanded clonotype changes.

Germline V gives CDR1 MNHNY, CDR2 SVGAGI (reference sequence). Germline trimming cut 0 bases from V and 7 bases from J; bases unmatched to any gene: 9. The CDR3 has 16 residues. A second PCR of roughly 6 to 12 cycles used a sample-barcoded 5' primer and a J-beta primer mix. TCRdb re-called the 5' RACE reads with MiXCR, one entry per CDR3 protein. The sample holds around 1,500,000 distinct CDR3 sequences; roughly 27% are singletons and the top ten take about 8%. Comment on this clonotype: Its antigen is as yet unknown.

The sample was blood. This TCR was sampled from a woman aged 30 to 39 in good health. The chain combines TRBV6-6 with TRBJ1-2; the match to TRBD1 covers 9 bases. DNA for the CDR3: TGTGCCAGCAGTTACTCATCACAGGGGGCAGCCGGTGGCTACACCTTC. This translates into CASSYSSQGAAGGYTF.